The 13 T cell receptor beta chains listed next were all sequenced from one sample in a study of identical twins. In TCRdb, the 5' RACE reads were re-called with MiXCR into one record per CDR3 protein. The table has 400,000 to 650,000 distinct CDR3 sequences, less than 25% seen once. These sequences were also reported in another study, on T cells expressing NK-cell markers.

Sample: CD4+ T cells sorted from blood. These receptors were taken from a woman aged 18-29 years in good health.

The rearrangement joins TRBV5-5 to TRBJ1-1; D perhaps matches TRBD1 (5 bases). Deletions cut 0 bases from V and 5 bases from J, with 14 bases between. CDR1 is SGHKS and CDR2 is YYEKEE in the germline V gene (reference sequence). The CDR3 runs 15 residues. DNA of the CDR3: TGTGCCAGCAGCTTGGGCCGCCAGGGTGAGACTGAAGCTTTCTTT. Translating it yields CASSLGRQGETEAFF.

This CDR3 reads CASSLVSFQKLFF. The CDR3 DNA sequence: TGTGCCAGCAGCCTTGTCAGCTTTCAAAAACTGTTTTTT. The genes are TRBV12-3 or TRBV12-4 and TRBJ1-4, with unresolved D. Trimming took 6 bases from V and 9 from J, leaving 14 bases between them. The length of the CDR3 is 13 residues.

This clonotype has more than one count but fewer than ten. This chain connects TRBV7-3 to TRBJ2-3, with D possibly being TRBD1 (8 bases). Germline V gene sequence: CDR1 SGHTA, CDR2 FQGTGA. The V end was cut by 4 bases, the J end by 6 bases, with 17 bases between. CDR3 length: 15 amino acids. This CDR3 reads CASSYNRGGRDTQYF. The CDR3 DNA reads as TGTGCCAGCAGCTACAACAGGGGGGGCAGGGATACGCAGTATTTT.

The rearrangement links TRBV19 to TRBJ2-5; no clear D gene. The CDR3 is made up of 12 amino acids. Trimming shortened V by 7 bases and J by 4 bases, and 10 bases separated the two germline ends. Germline V gives CDR1 LNHDA, CDR2 SQIVND (reference sequence). CDR3 DNA sequence: TGTGCCAGTACCCGACCTGGAGAGACCCAGTACTTC. This codes for CASTRPGETQYF.

This rearrangement joins TRBV11-2 to TRBJ1-1; D may be TRBD1 (5 bases). CDR1 is SGHAT, CDR2 FQNNGV, per germline. The CDR3 totals 13 residues. The germline V and J ends were trimmed by 5 bases and 12 bases, with 19 bases remaining between them. CDR3 region: CASSPPGLPRSFF. Written as DNA, the CDR3 is TGTGCCAGCAGCCCACCGGGACTCCCCCGGTCTTTCTTT.

This clonotype was recorded a few times. The rearrangement links TRBV12-3 or TRBV12-4 to TRBJ1-5, with TRBD1 matching 11 bases. The CDR3 sequence is 17 residues long. Germline trimming cut 4 bases from V and 0 bases from J; bases unmatched to any gene: 5. CDR3 sequence (DNA): TGTGCCAGCAGTTCTGGGACAGGGGGATATAGCAATCAGCCCCAGCATTTT. Protein: CASSSGTGGYSNQPQHF.

Only a few counts were recorded for this clonotype. The chain joins TRBV29-1 to TRBJ2-1; D is perhaps TRBD1 (6 bases). This CDR3 region has 15 residues. V was clipped by 3 bases and J by 0 bases, with 12 bases between them. In germline, CDR1 is SQVTM, CDR2 ANQGSEA. CDR3 nucleotides: TGCAGCGTTGATAGTGGACAGAACTCCTACAATGAGCAGTTCTTC. Translation: CSVDSGQNSYNEQFF.

The rearrangement uses TRBV7-9 and TRBJ1-1; D remains ambiguous. The CDR3 loop spans 14 amino acids. Germline assignment: CDR1 SEHNR and CDR2 FQNEAQ (reference sequence). V lost 1 base and J 4 bases, leaving 10 bases between the germline ends. Here the CDR3 reads CASSLGFGITEAFF. CDR3 bases: TGTGCCAGCAGCTTAGGATTCGGGATCACTGAAGCTTTCTTT.

This clonotype was seen ten or more times. The chain is built from TRBV12-5 and TRBJ2-1; D unclear. V lost 0 bases to trimming and J lost 8 bases, with 8 bases between them. The CDR3 totals 13 residues. Per germline, CDR1 LGHNT and CDR2 FRNRAP. For the CDR3, the DNA is TGTGCTAGTGGTTTGGTACCTTACGATGAGCAGTTCTTC. Translating gives CASGLVPYDEQFF.

This chain joins TRBV7-2 and TRBJ2-7; D is uncertain. V lost 5 bases to trimming and J lost 7 bases, with 18 bases between them. CDR3 length equals 14 residues. The germline gives CDR1 SGHTA, CDR2 FQGNSA. CDR3 region: CASSLYRVRPEQYF. The DNA for the CDR3 is TGTGCCAGCAGCCTATACCGGGTCAGACCGGAGCAGTACTTC.

The chain couples TRBV5-4 to TRBJ2-1; 8 bases are a match to TRBD1. V was pared by 2 bases and J by 9 bases, with 4 bases of the junction left unmatched. Germline-derived CDR1 and CDR2 are SGHNT and YYREEE (reference sequence). This CDR3 has 13 residues. This CDR3 is CASSFDRGSEQFF. DNA of the CDR3: TGTGCCAGCAGCTTCGACAGGGGTAGTGAGCAGTTCTTC.

A few counts support this clonotype. This chain joins TRBV29-1 and TRBJ2-1; TRBD2 matches at 9 bases. Unmatched junction bases numbered 11, after V lost 7 bases and J lost 7 bases. The CDR3 totals 14 residues. CDR1 and CDR2 from the germline V gene are SQVTM and ANQGSEA. This CDR3 reads CSALPAGGRNEQFF. CDR3 nucleotides: TGCAGCGCCCTCCCAGCGGGAGGACGAAATGAGCAGTTCTTC.

This clonotype was detected ten times or more. The genes are TRBV15 and TRBJ1-6; D is possibly TRBD1 (5 bases). Per germline, CDR1 LNHNV and CDR2 YYDKDF (reference sequence). V lost 0 bases, J lost 7 bases, and 10 bases lay in between. CDR3 length equals 15 residues. CDR3: CATSREPGLNSPLHF. The CDR3 DNA follows: TGTGCCACCAGCAGAGAGCCAGGGTTAAATTCACCCCTCCACTTT.